This TCR beta chain was identified during a study of T-cell memory formation after mild COVID-19. Looked up from germline, CDR1 is MNHEY and CDR2 is SVGAGI. Trimming cost V 6 bases and J 9 bases, with 14 bases left between them. The CDR3 covers 12 residues. Only a few counts were recorded for this clonotype. In TCRdb, the 5' RACE reads were re-called with MiXCR into one record per CDR3 protein. This table has about half a million distinct CDR3 sequences, 15% to 20% appearing once. This clonotype was obtained from an adult woman who had mild COVID-19 (a few samples of this study predate the infection). Cell type and time point are not known. The specimen sequenced was PBMCs or a T cell subset sorted from them (not recorded which). The chain combines TRBV6-5 with TRBJ1-1, with a possible D match to TRBD1 (6 bases). Here the CDR3 DNA reads TGTGCCAGCAGGCGTACGACAGGTCAAGCTTTCTTT. Encoded protein: CASRRTTGQAFF.